The source of this T cell receptor beta chain is a study of blood T cell repertoires in COVID-19. Study overall: Samples representing acute and convalescent COVID-19 were sourced from the United States, Italy and Spain.

Only in-frame clones appear in the TCRdb table, and some are missing; sequencing was by immunoSEQ multiplex PCR. Among 150,000 to 190,000 clones, around 74% were seen once, and the ten largest hold 3% to 4.5%. V was shortened by 0 bases and J by 8 bases, with 13 bases between the two germline ends. This CDR3 has 14 residues. Germline lookup yields CDR1 LNHDA and CDR2 SQIVND (reference sequence). This sequence joins TRBV19 and TRBJ1-2; tentative D call: TRBD1 (5 bases). The sequence was collected from a woman aged 80 or over with acute or convalescent COVID-19. The sequencing sample was made of peripheral blood. The CDR3 nucleotides are TGTGCCAGTAGTATAGAAGACAGCCCTAGGGGCTACACCTTC. This sequence encodes CASSIEDSPRGYTF.